This entry concerns a single TCR beta chain. This sample is drawn from a study of blood T cell repertoires in COVID-19. Study-level background: The United States, Italy and Spain provided the acute and convalescent COVID-19 samples. T cells, B-cell-depleted T cells, or PBMCs supplied cDNA or gDNA.

The CDR3 covers 15 residues. Germline CDR1 and CDR2: ENHRY and SYGVKD. The V segment lost 0 bases and the J segment 6 bases; nucleotides outside the gene matches: 2. Source study methods: Amplification of reference gene primers provided the estimated nucleated cell counts. Only in-frame clones appear in the TCRdb table, and some are missing; sequencing was by immunoSEQ multiplex PCR. The V and J calls and the clone size are those of that table, but D and trimming were determined from the DNA. The table records 250,000 to 350,000 clones, approximately 84% of them present only once. The chain joins TRBV10-3 to TRBJ1-5; 10 nucleotides agree with TRBD1. The sequenced material came from peripheral blood. This clonotype was sampled from a human donor with COVID-19, enrolled during active disease. The donor label of this sample is uncertain. CDR3 amino acids: CAISESTGGPQPQHF. For the CDR3, the DNA is TGTGCCATCAGTGAGTCGACAGGGGGCCCTCAGCCCCAGCATTTT.